Listed below are T cell receptor beta chains from one sample, sequenced in a study of blood T cell repertoires in COVID-19. Sequenced by immunoSEQ multiplex PCR; TCRdb stores in-frame clones only, minus some. The data show around 100,000 clones, about nine tenths seen once. Sequenced: peripheral blood. These receptors were taken from a man in his 60s with COVID-19, enrolled during active disease. Both conserved end residues are part of each CDR3. Fields, in order: CDR3 protein, CDR3 DNA, clone size, J gene, V gene, D gene. D genes are given only for firm matches. Only some rows state a clone size, as once, few, many or a class for expanded clones.

CDR3aa: CASSLLQGANIQYF; CDR3nt: TGTGCCAGCAGCTTGTTACAGGGGGCCAACATTCAGTACTTC; abundance: -; j_gene: TRBJ2-4; v_gene: TRBV5-6; d_gene: TRBD1
CDR3aa: CASSRGGSYSGNTIYF; CDR3nt: TGTGCCAGCAGCCGGGGAGGGAGCTACTCTGGAAACACCATATATTTT; abundance: -; j_gene: TRBJ1-3; v_gene: TRBV3-1/TRBV3-2; d_gene: -
CDR3aa: CATSAPGQGFNQPQHF; CDR3nt: TGTGCCACCAGCGCCCCGGGACAGGGGTTCAATCAGCCCCAGCATTTT; abundance: once; j_gene: TRBJ1-5; v_gene: TRBV15; d_gene: TRBD1
CDR3aa: CASSWREGLSLSTDTQYF; CDR3nt: TGTGCCAGCAGCTGGCGGGAGGGCCTAAGCTTGAGCACAGATACGCAGTATTTT; abundance: -; j_gene: TRBJ2-3; v_gene: TRBV7-2; d_gene: TRBD2
CDR3aa: CASSEPVIISTDTQYF; CDR3nt: TGTGCCAGCAGTGAGCCAGTTATAATTAGCACAGATACGCAGTATTTT; abundance: -; j_gene: TRBJ2-3; v_gene: TRBV2; d_gene: -
CDR3aa: CASNLASGYNEQFF; CDR3nt: TGTGCCAGCAATCTGGCTAGCGGGTACAATGAGCAGTTCTTC; abundance: once; j_gene: TRBJ2-1; v_gene: TRBV2; d_gene: TRBD2
CDR3aa: CASSRPTGIQDTQYF; CDR3nt: TGTGCCAGTTCCCGTCCGACAGGGATCCAGGATACGCAGTATTTT; abundance: -; j_gene: TRBJ2-3; v_gene: TRBV19; d_gene: TRBD1
CDR3aa: CASSQVRGLAGDEQYF; CDR3nt: TGCGCCAGCAGCCAAGTCAGGGGACTAGCGGGAGACGAGCAGTACTTC; abundance: -; j_gene: TRBJ2-7; v_gene: TRBV4-1; d_gene: TRBD2
CDR3aa: CASTGGDSTEAFF; CDR3nt: TGTGCCAGCACTGGGGGGGATAGCACTGAAGCTTTCTTT; abundance: once; j_gene: TRBJ1-1; v_gene: TRBV2; d_gene: -
CDR3aa: CASGGQGGMNTEAFF; CDR3nt: TGTGCTAGTGGCGGACAGGGCGGGATGAACACTGAAGCTTTCTTT; abundance: -; j_gene: TRBJ1-1; v_gene: TRBV12-5; d_gene: TRBD1
CDR3aa: CSVEGSSSETQYF; CDR3nt: TGCAGCGTTGAAGGTTCCTCTTCGGAGACCCAGTACTTC; abundance: -; j_gene: TRBJ2-5; v_gene: TRBV29-1; d_gene: -
CDR3aa: CSARQGDSNQPQHF; CDR3nt: TGCAGCGCCCGACAGGGGGACAGCAATCAGCCCCAGCATTTT; abundance: -; j_gene: TRBJ1-5; v_gene: TRBV29-1; d_gene: TRBD1
CDR3aa: CASSQGQGAYQPQHF; CDR3nt: TGTGCCAGCTCTCAGGGACAGGGGGCATACCAGCCCCAGCATTTT; abundance: -; j_gene: TRBJ1-5; v_gene: TRBV18; d_gene: TRBD1
CDR3aa: CASSQGSSGRAKVDTQYF; CDR3nt: TGCGCCAGCAGCCAGGGGTCTAGCGGGAGGGCCAAGGTAGATACGCAGTATTTT; abundance: -; j_gene: TRBJ2-3; v_gene: TRBV4-1; d_gene: TRBD2
CDR3aa: CASSQDSWQGGSPLHF; CDR3nt: TGCGCCAGCAGCCAAGATTCCTGGCAGGGCGGCTCACCCCTCCACTTT; abundance: once; j_gene: TRBJ1-6; v_gene: TRBV4-3; d_gene: -
CDR3aa: CSATTGDTQYF; CDR3nt: TGCAGTGCTACCACCGGAGATACGCAGTATTTT; abundance: -; j_gene: TRBJ2-3; v_gene: TRBV20-1; d_gene: -
CDR3aa: CASRGDSGAEAFF; CDR3nt: TGTGCCAGCAGAGGGGACAGTGGGGCTGAAGCTTTCTTT; abundance: -; j_gene: TRBJ1-1; v_gene: TRBV12-3/TRBV12-4; d_gene: TRBD1
CDR3aa: CASSQVLQVNTEAFF; CDR3nt: TGCGCCAGCAGCCAAGTACTCCAGGTGAACACTGAAGCTTTCTTT; abundance: -; j_gene: TRBJ1-1; v_gene: TRBV4-3; d_gene: -
CDR3aa: CSASKGAINYGYTF; CDR3nt: TGCAGTGCTAGTAAGGGGGCTATTAACTATGGCTACACCTTC; abundance: -; j_gene: TRBJ1-2; v_gene: TRBV20-1; d_gene: TRBD1
CDR3aa: CASSRTTGENEKLFF; CDR3nt: TGTGCCAGTAGTAGAACGACAGGGGAGAATGAAAAACTGTTTTTT; abundance: -; j_gene: TRBJ1-4; v_gene: TRBV19; d_gene: TRBD1
CDR3aa: CASSPGLAGADEQFF; CDR3nt: TGCGCCAGCAGCCCTGGACTAGCGGGAGCGGATGAGCAGTTCTTC; abundance: few; j_gene: TRBJ2-1; v_gene: TRBV4-3; d_gene: TRBD2
CDR3aa: CASSLELAGSYEQYF; CDR3nt: TGTGCCAGCAGCTTAGAACTAGCGGGGTCCTACGAGCAGTACTTC; abundance: -; j_gene: TRBJ2-7; v_gene: TRBV7-8; d_gene: TRBD2
CDR3aa: CATSRRTGGWGYTEAFF; CDR3nt: TGTGCCACCAGCAGACGCACAGGGGGCTGGGGCTACACTGAAGCTTTCTTT; abundance: -; j_gene: TRBJ1-1; v_gene: TRBV15; d_gene: TRBD1
CDR3aa: CASSQVAGAEGEKLFF; CDR3nt: TGTGCCAGCAGCCAAGTGGCGGGGGCTGAAGGAGAAAAACTGTTTTTT; abundance: -; j_gene: TRBJ1-4; v_gene: TRBV4-2; d_gene: -
CDR3aa: CASSSAAELAGGTGELFF; CDR3nt: TGTGCCAGCAGTTCGGCTGCCGAACTAGCGGGAGGAACCGGGGAGCTGTTTTTT; abundance: -; j_gene: TRBJ2-2; v_gene: TRBV28; d_gene: TRBD2
CDR3aa: CASMGEDEQYF; CDR3nt: TGCGCCAGCATGGGAGAGGACGAGCAGTACTTC; abundance: -; j_gene: TRBJ2-7; v_gene: TRBV5-1; d_gene: -
CDR3aa: CASSLARDSGTGELFF; CDR3nt: TGTGCCAGCAGCCTTGCCCGAGACTCGGGCACCGGGGAGCTGTTTTTT; abundance: -; j_gene: TRBJ2-2; v_gene: TRBV7-9; d_gene: -
CDR3aa: CASSLDGRVDTQYF; CDR3nt: TGCGCCAGCAGCTTGGACGGGAGGGTAGATACGCAGTATTTT; abundance: -; j_gene: TRBJ2-3; v_gene: TRBV5-1; d_gene: TRBD2
CDR3aa: CASSLPQGDAYGYTF; CDR3nt: TGTGCCAGCAGTTTACCGCAGGGGGACGCATATGGCTACACCTTC; abundance: few; j_gene: TRBJ1-2; v_gene: TRBV28; d_gene: TRBD1
CDR3aa: CASSFPGVWNSPLHF; CDR3nt: TGTGCCAGCAGCTTCCCAGGGGTTTGGAATTCACCCCTCCACTTT; abundance: -; j_gene: TRBJ1-6; v_gene: TRBV3-1/TRBV3-2; d_gene: -
CDR3aa: CAISDEGSPLHF; CDR3nt: TGTGCCATCAGTGACGAGGGTTCACCCCTCCACTTT; abundance: -; j_gene: TRBJ1-6; v_gene: TRBV10-3; d_gene: -
CDR3aa: CASSPGLAGGFYEQYF; CDR3nt: TGTGCCAGCAGCCCGGGACTAGCGGGAGGTTTCTACGAGCAGTACTTC; abundance: -; j_gene: TRBJ2-7; v_gene: TRBV7-9; d_gene: TRBD2
CDR3aa: CASAGQGYYGYTF; CDR3nt: TGTGCCAGCGCGGGACAGGGCTACTATGGCTACACCTTC; abundance: -; j_gene: TRBJ1-2; v_gene: TRBV19; d_gene: TRBD1
CDR3aa: CASSFLGGPNTGELFF; CDR3nt: TGTGCCAGCAGCTTCCTCGGGGGGCCGAACACCGGGGAGCTGTTTTTT; abundance: -; j_gene: TRBJ2-2; v_gene: TRBV7-3; d_gene: -
CDR3aa: CATSDPGSYEQYF; CDR3nt: TGTGCCACCAGTGACCCAGGCTCCTACGAGCAGTACTTC; abundance: -; j_gene: TRBJ2-7; v_gene: TRBV24-1; d_gene: -
CDR3aa: CASSLYRAQNTEAFF; CDR3nt: TGTGCCAGCAGCTTATACAGGGCCCAGAACACTGAAGCTTTCTTT; abundance: -; j_gene: TRBJ1-1; v_gene: TRBV7-9; d_gene: -
CDR3aa: CASSLDLAYEQYF; CDR3nt: TGCGCCAGCAGCTTGGACCTAGCGTACGAGCAGTACTTC; abundance: once; j_gene: TRBJ2-7; v_gene: TRBV5-1; d_gene: -